This T cell receptor (beta chain) was documented in a study of cytomegalovirus exposure and HLA in healthy donors. Study-level findings and limits: Donors belonging to an Asian-associated ancestry cluster reportedly showed fewer N-insertions in productive TCRs than the roughly 670-donor mean, according to what a later analysis found. Among immune exposure information, only CMV serostatus was available.

Per germline, CDR1 SGDLS and CDR2 YYNGEE. The CDR3 covers 16 residues. The trim removed 4 bases at V and 7 bases at J, leaving 13 bases unmatched. Nominally healthy donors provided the samples, though records likely missed some immune exposures. About this clone: Its antigen is still unknown.

PCR involved 60 Vbeta and 13 Jbeta primers. This table comes from immunoSEQ multiplex PCR, and its TCRdb copy is limited to in-frame clones, with some not included. Found here are about 150,000 clones, about three quarters of them singletons; the top ten hold approximately 4.2%. This clonotype was obtained from a man aged 50-60 years in good health and CMV-seropositive. The sequenced material came from PBMCs. V usage is TRBV9 and J usage is TRBJ2-1; 8 nucleotides match TRBD1. The CDR3 sequence: CASSTTGTGRENEQFF. In DNA form, the CDR3 reads TGTGCCAGCAGCACTACCGGGACAGGAAGGGAAAATGAGCAGTTCTTC.